This TCR beta chain was recorded in a study of cytomegalovirus exposure and HLA in healthy donors (TCRdb year 2017). About the investigation overall: An earlier analysis of several hundred of the donors reported more than 250 Gb of sequence data and 120 million or so unique TCR beta sequences from 150 million to 200 million T cells. An early release covering roughly 640 HLA-typed donors comprised roughly 300 gigabases of sequencing data and roughly 85 million unique TCR sequences. Of the 398 genotyped donors, roughly 80% were placed in the genetic ancestry cluster associated with self-reported Caucasian donors. The study aimed to test whether cataloging public T cell receptors could reveal signatures of past pathogen exposure. The study used immunosequencing to profile the T cell repertoires of some 600 subjects and linked those repertoires to cytomegalovirus serostatus. Besides the first cohort of roughly 700 subjects, a separate validation cohort made up of 120 different subjects was used. To predict cytomegalovirus infection status, the study brought together high-throughput TCR immunosequencing, statistical association of individual TCRs with disease status, and machine learning. A later analysis re-analyzed previously published TCR beta repertoires from 500 to 700 donors and added high-resolution HLA genotyping to study TCR occurrence patterns. Rather than drawing on any new phenotypic data, the later analysis identified candidate immune exposures from TCR beta sequences and the way those sequences occurred across donors. To decide whether each TCR beta V gene segment behaved as functional or pseudogenic, an earlier analysis of 587 of the donors relied on high-throughput TCR beta sequencing. Donor age, sex, ethnicity and CMV serostatus were compiled alongside the repertoire data. In a later genetic analysis, genome-wide SNP genotypes for about three fifths of the roughly 670 donors were used, and that subset was treated as a discovery cohort. All discovery cohort repertoires had been generated on a single sequencing platform. HLA typing included class I and class II loci at four-digit resolution. Typing coverage differed by locus: A, B, C, DRB1 and DQB1 were typed in roughly 629-640 donors, DQA1 in about 500, DPA1 in roughly 590, and DPB1 in around 440. Four or five DR-DQ haplotypes were handled as single units for association and clustering because linkage in the cohort was strong. Across roughly 420 genotyped donors of the cohort, an average of approximately 220,000 unique TCR beta nucleotide sequences per donor were sequenced, and roughly a sixth of those sequences were non-productive.

For CDR1 and CDR2, the germline V gene lists MNHNS and SASEGT. At the junction V is shortened by 5 bases and J by 2 bases; bases outside the gene matches: 4. The CDR3, from cysteine to phenylalanine, totals 15 residues. The sequence is cut down to CDR3 DNA, 45 bases in frame from base 1. The cohort was made up of 500 to 850 healthy bone marrow donors. At the time of sampling, all cohort members were nominally healthy, though unrecorded immune exposures were likely present. The donor tested CMV seropositive, placing the donor among the 289 seropositive members of the cohort. Each donor provided a peripheral blood sample, and peripheral blood mononuclear cells were used for TCR beta sequencing. The Qiagen DNeasy Blood Extraction Kit was used to extract genomic DNA from the blood cell samples. Details on this clone: What antigen it recognizes has not been identified. It has no much larger one-base neighbor in the sample; base qualities were not kept.

Libraries were made using the immunoSEQ multiplex PCR assay. For the multiplex PCR, a mixture combining 60 forward primers for TCR Vbeta segments and 13 reverse primers for TCR Jbeta segments was used. Amplification of the CDR3 region of rearranged TCR beta genes was performed with a multiplex PCR assay on genomic DNA. On the Illumina HiSeq System, the amplified TCR beta libraries were sequenced as 87-base-pair reads. The paper's data handling went like this. A later analysis counted tens of millions of unique TCR beta chains across the approximately 700 repertoires, and roughly 10 million of these chains were shared by at least two donors. Raw reads were error-corrected and collapsed into unique sequences with a nearest-neighbor algorithm that merged closely related sequences to remove PCR and sequencing errors. To assign V, D and J gene segments, CDR3 sequences were aligned to IMGT reference sequences. For a sequence to be retained, a match of at least six nucleotides to both a V gene segment and a J gene segment was required. A rearrangement counted as productive if the CDR3 had no stop codons and remained in frame with V and J, and every other rearrangement counted as non-productive. Following IMGT convention, CDR3 was defined as the stretch from the second conserved V-encoded cysteine up to the conserved J-encoded phenylalanine. Sequences without an unambiguous match to a single V gene segment were excluded from the earlier analysis of a few hundred of the donors. In an earlier analysis of approximately 560 of the donors, a V segment was called functional when productive rearrangements were above 56.7%, and segregating when the standard deviation between donors exceeded 5%. A statistical classification framework was built to diagnose cytomegalovirus status from the catalog of TCR beta chain sequences. In a later analysis, TCR nucleotide sequences were compared against IMGT/GENE-DB human TR gene sequences so that V and J genes could be assigned. In a later analysis, CDR3 sequences and most-parsimonious VDJ recombination scenarios were assigned using the TCRdist pipeline. In a later analysis, each TCR beta chain was defined by its CDR3 amino acid sequence together with its V-gene family, and reads lacking a unique V-gene family were excluded. As a way to deal with suspected cross-contamination and a sequencing artifact, a later analysis dropped approximately 570 nucleotide sequences that were highly shared and had low generation probability. For each public chain, a later analysis derived a clonal expansion index from normalized ranks of inferred template counts within each repertoire. In a later analysis, generation probabilities were computed using a VDJ recombination model fitted to out-of-frame rearrangements, and the results were checked against IGoR. A later analysis scored TCR-TCR, TCR-HLA and TCR-CMV co-occurrence with hypergeometric tests, applying a repertoire-size bias correction to TCR pairs. In a later analysis, false discovery rates were estimated by permuting HLA or CMV assignments 20 times. A later analysis grouped co-occurring TCRs with DBSCAN, adding TCRdist sequence similarity when clustering within HLA-allele-positive subsets. For co-occurrence clustering, repertoires with fewer than 30,000 or more than 120,000 public chains were excluded, along with 5 or 6 repertoires with anomalous nucleotide sharing. This immuneACCESS table, as held by TCRdb, lists in-frame sequences with V and J called but not all clones. Of the missing ones, under half trace to an unresolved V gene in checked studies; the others have no known cause. From that table come the V and J calls and clone size; the DNA was used to work out D and trimming. Across this sample there are about 140,000 clones, with roughly 83% seen only once. About 3.9% of the sample is held by the ten biggest clonotypes.

Study-level results and caveats: The classifier was reported to diagnose cytomegalovirus status with high specificity and sensitivity in both the original cohort and the validation cohort. Some IMGT-functional V segments, including TRBV6-2 and TRBV6-3, could not be told apart with the 87-base-pair reads, so those segments were excluded. The study gave a list of about 160 TCR beta chains associated with cytomegalovirus. Immune exposure information for the cohort was limited to CMV serostatus. Most CMV-associated TCR beta chains appeared to be HLA-restricted in a later analysis, and the HLA associations seemed to be driven largely by CMV exposure. HLA typing was unavailable for some donors at each locus, so association tests used only the typed subset. In an earlier analysis of a few hundred of the donors, most TCR beta V segments were observed in productive rearrangements about 87% or about 30% of the time, broadly matching IMGT annotations. Specific HLA alleles were associated with 15,000 to 20,000 TCR beta sequences at a false discovery rate of 0.05 in a later analysis. A further reported finding was that TCR beta sequences accurately predicted the HLA-A and HLA-B alleles for most subjects in the first cohort. It was suggested by the authors that the approach could potentially be generalized to other disease states and immunological phenotypes. A later genetic analysis reported fewer N-insertions in productive TCRs among donors in an Asian-associated ancestry cluster than the roughly 700-donor mean. Across donors, most TCR sequences were observed very rarely, whereas some public TCRs were present in many individuals. In a later analysis, several top co-occurrence clusters were reported to appear linked to parvovirus B19, influenza, CMV and Epstein-Barr virus. Linkage disequilibrium might explain the correlated functional status among segregating V segments, but an unknown experimental factor could not be ruled out. Compared with equally common non-associated chains, HLA-associated TCR beta chains in a later analysis were more clonally expanded and had lower generation probabilities. V-gene and J-gene trimming of TCR beta chains was associated with a missense DCLRE1C variant in a later genetic analysis, and the association was replicated in an independent cohort. The presence/absence analyses assumed that sequencing depth was roughly uniform across donors, and that assumption may not be true. In vitro tests confirmed that three of the cytomegalovirus-associated TCR beta chains recognize cytomegalovirus antigens. When HLA alleles, especially DR and DQ, strongly co-occurred, attributing TCR associations to individual alleles was difficult. In this cohort, only TCR beta chains were sequenced, and detectable features were limited by the absence of alpha or paired-chain data. A group of highly shared sequence variants was considered likely to be a technical artifact of the sequencing pipeline. In a later analysis, the rate of TCR association differed among HLA loci, with DRB1 alleles having the most associated TCRs and HLA-C alleles having the fewest. About 17 rarely observed V segments, including chromosome 9 orphons, were excluded from the earlier analysis of some 590 of the donors because counts were too low.

Recombination joined TRBV6-1 with TRBJ1-2; 11 bases in between match TRBD1. The TCR originated in a man aged 40-50 years in good health and CMV-seropositive. The specimen sequenced was PBMCs. At the DNA level, the sequence is TGTGCCAGCAGTCCAGGGACAGGGGGAAACTATGGCTACACCTTC. This is translated as CASSPGTGGNYGYTF.